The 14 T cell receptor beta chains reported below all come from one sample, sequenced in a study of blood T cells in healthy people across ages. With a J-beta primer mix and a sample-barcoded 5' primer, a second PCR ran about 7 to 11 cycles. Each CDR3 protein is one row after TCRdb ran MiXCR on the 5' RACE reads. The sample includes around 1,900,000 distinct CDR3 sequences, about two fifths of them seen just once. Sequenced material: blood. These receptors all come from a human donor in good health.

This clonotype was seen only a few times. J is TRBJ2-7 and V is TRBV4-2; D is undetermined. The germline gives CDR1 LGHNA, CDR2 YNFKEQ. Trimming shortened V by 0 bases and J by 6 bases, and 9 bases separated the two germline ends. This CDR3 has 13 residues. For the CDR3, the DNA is TGTGCCAGCAGCCAAGATGCGCTGGGCGAGCAGTACTTC. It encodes CASSQDALGEQYF.

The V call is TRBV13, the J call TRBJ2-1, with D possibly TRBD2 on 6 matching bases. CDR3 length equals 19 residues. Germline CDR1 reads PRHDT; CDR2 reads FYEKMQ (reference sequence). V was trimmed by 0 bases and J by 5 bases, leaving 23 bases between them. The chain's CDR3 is CASSLGPPRWASADNEQFF. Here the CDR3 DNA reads TGTGCCAGCAGCTTAGGCCCCCCCCGGTGGGCTAGCGCTGACAATGAGCAGTTCTTC.

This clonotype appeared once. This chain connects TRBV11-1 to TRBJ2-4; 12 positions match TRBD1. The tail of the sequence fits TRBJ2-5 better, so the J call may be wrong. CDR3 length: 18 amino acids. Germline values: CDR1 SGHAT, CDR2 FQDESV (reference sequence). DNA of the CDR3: TGTGCCAGCAGCTCTGGGACAGGGGGCGCGAATTCATGGGAGACCCAGTACTTC. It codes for CASSSGTGGANSWETQYF.

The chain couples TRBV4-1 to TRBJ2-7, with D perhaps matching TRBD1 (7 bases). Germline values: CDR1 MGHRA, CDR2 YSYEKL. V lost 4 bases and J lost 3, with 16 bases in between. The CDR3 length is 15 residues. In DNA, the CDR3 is TGCGCCAGCAGCCCGGGGGACAGAAGTTTCTACGAGCAGTACTTC. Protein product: CASSPGDRSFYEQYF.

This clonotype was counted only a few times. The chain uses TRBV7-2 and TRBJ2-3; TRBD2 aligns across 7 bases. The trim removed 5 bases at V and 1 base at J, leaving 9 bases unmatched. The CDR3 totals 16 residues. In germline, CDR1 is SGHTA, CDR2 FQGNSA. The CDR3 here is CASSRLIAGGTDTQYF. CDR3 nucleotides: TGTGCCAGCAGCCGTCTAATCGCGGGGGGCACAGATACGCAGTATTTT. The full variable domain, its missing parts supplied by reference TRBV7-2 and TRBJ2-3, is GAGVSQSPSNKVTEKGKDVELRCDPISGHTALYWYRQSLGQGLEFLIYFQGNSAPDKSGLPSDRFSAERTGGSVSTLTIQRTQQEDSAVYLCASSRLIAGGTDTQYFGPGTRLTVL.

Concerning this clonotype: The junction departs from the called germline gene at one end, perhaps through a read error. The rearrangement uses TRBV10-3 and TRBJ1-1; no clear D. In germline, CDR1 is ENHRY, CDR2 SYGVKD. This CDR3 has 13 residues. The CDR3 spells CAICDIETSEAFF. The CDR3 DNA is TGCGCCATCTGCGACATCGAGACTTCTGAAGCTTTCTTT.

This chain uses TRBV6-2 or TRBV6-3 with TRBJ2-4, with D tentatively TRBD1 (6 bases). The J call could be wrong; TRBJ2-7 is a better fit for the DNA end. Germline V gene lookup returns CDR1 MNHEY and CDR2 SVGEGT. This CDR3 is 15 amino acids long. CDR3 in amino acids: CASSSDRSGSYEQYF. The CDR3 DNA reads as TGTGCCAGCAGTTCCGACAGGTCAGGCTCCTACGAGCAGTACTTC.

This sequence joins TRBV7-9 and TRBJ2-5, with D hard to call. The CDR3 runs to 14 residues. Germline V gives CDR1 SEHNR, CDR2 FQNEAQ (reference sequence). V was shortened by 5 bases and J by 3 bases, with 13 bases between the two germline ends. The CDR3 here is CASSPRRTEETQYF. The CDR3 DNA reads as TGTGCCAGCAGCCCCCGACGGACCGAAGAGACCCAGTACTTC.

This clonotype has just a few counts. CDR3 in amino acids: CSVFDRYGYTF. CDR3 DNA: TGCAGCGTTTTCGACAGATATGGCTACACCTTC. The chain combines TRBV29-1 with TRBJ1-2; TRBD1 is a possible D gene (5 bases). In germline, CDR1 is SQVTM, CDR2 ANQGSEA. Trimming took off 5 bases at V and 5 bases at J, with 9 bases between the two ends. The CDR3 extends over 11 amino acids.

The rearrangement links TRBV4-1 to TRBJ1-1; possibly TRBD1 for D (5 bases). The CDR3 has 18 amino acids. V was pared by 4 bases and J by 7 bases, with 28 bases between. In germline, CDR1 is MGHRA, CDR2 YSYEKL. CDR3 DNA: TGCGCCAGCAGCCGAGTCTTGATCAGGGCGGACCCTTCCCATGAAGCTTTCTTT. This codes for CASSRVLIRADPSHEAFF.

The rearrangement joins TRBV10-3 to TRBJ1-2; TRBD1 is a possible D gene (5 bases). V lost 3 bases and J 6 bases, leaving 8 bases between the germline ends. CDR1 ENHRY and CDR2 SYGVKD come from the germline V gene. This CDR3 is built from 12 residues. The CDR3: CAISDSGHGYTF. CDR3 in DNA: TGTGCCATCAGTGACTCAGGGCATGGCTACACCTTC.

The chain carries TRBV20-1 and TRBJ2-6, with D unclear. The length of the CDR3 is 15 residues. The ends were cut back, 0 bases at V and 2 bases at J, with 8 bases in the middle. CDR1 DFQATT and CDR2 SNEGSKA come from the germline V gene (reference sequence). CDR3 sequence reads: CSARDRGAGANVLTF. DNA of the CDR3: TGCAGTGCTAGAGATAGAGGCGCTGGGGCCAACGTCCTGACTTTC.

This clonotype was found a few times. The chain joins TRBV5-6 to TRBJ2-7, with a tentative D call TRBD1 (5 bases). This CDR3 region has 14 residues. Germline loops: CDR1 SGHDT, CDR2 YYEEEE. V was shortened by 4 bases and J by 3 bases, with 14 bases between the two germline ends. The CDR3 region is CASSEGASYYEQYF. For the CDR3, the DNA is TGTGCCAGCAGCGAAGGGGCGTCCTACTACGAGCAGTACTTC.

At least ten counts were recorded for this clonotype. CDR3 nucleotides: TGTGCCAGCAGCTCCGGGACTAGTAGGACAGATACGCAGTATTTT. Translation: CASSSGTSRTDTQYF. This chain connects TRBV7-2 to TRBJ2-3; 8 bases agree with TRBD2. The CDR3 consists of 15 residues. Trimming took 4 bases from V and 3 from J; bases not matched to a gene: 6. The germline V gene has CDR1 SGHTA and CDR2 FQGNSA.